Following are 4 T cell receptor beta chains from one sample sequenced in a study of cytomegalovirus exposure and HLA in healthy donors. Produced via immunoSEQ multiplex PCR; TCRdb's table is partial and in-frame only. The repertoire holds about 110,000 clones, with approximately 85% as singletons. Sequencing used PBMCs. The receptors here all came from a woman between 18 and 29 years old in good health and CMV-seronegative.

This clone has only one observation. This sequence joins TRBV27 and TRBJ2-2, with TRBD1 as a possible D gene (6 bases). The CDR3 has 14 residues. Trimming took 7 bases from V and 6 from J, leaving 15 bases between them. Per the germline V gene, CDR1 is MNHEY and CDR2 is SMNVEV (reference sequence). CDR3 DNA: TGTGCCAGCATGGGGGCGAGTTATGCCGGGGAGCTGTTTTTT. It yields the protein CASMGASYAGELFF.

The rearrangement joins TRBV5-1 to TRBJ1-1; unclear D gene. The V gene lost 0 bases and the J gene lost 5 bases, with 11 bases spanning the gap. The CDR3 sequence is 14 residues long. Germline V lookup: CDR1 SGHRS, CDR2 YFSETQ. The CDR3 DNA reads TGCGCCAGCAGCTTGGTGAGGCGAGGGACTGAAGCTTTCTTT. Amino acids: CASSLVRRGTEAFF.

This chain uses TRBV7-9 with TRBJ1-4; TRBD1 aligns across 7 bases. After removal of 4 bases from V and 5 bases from J, the junction contained 4 bases not matched to a gene. In germline, CDR1 is SEHNR, CDR2 FQNEAQ (reference sequence). This CDR3 contains 14 residues. CDR3 DNA sequence: TGTGCCAGCAGCTGGGGACAGAGAAATGAAAAACTGTTTTTT. It translates to CASSWGQRNEKLFF.

The chain joins TRBV29-1 to TRBJ2-1, with 7 bases that match TRBD2. Germline CDR1 reads SQVTM; CDR2 reads ANQGSEA. V gave up 6 bases and J gave up 7 bases; unmatched junction bases: 6. This CDR3 has 12 residues. CDR3 coding DNA: TGCAGCGTGGGGGGGGGAATGAATGAGCAGTTCTTC. Protein product: CSVGGGMNEQFF.